The clone carrying this TCR beta chain has a count of ten or more. The antigen is undetermined. The ends lost 5 bases at V and 5 bases at J; junction bases unmatched: 2. The germline V gene encodes CDR1 ENHRY and CDR2 SYGVKD. This CDR3 is built from 13 residues. Patients were excluded for uncontrolled infection, other autoimmune disease, pregnancy or lactation. Amplified TCR beta CDR3 regions derived from RNA transcripts. Primed by the HTBI set, a first-round RT-PCR was run on the TCR CDR3. TCRdb called the multiplex PCR reads again in MiXCR, with one record for every CDR3 protein. The sample yields roughly 170,000 distinct CDR3 sequences, 15% to 20% seen once. The entry originates in a study of T cells in Graves' hyperthyroidism and ophthalmopathy. Whole-study findings and limits: A 13 V-J signature model discriminated ophthalmopathy versus stable hyperthyroidism. Most thyroid clonotypes with frequency above 0.001 were detected in blood.

This clonotype originated in a woman in her forties or fifties with Graves' hyperthyroidism. The chain recombines TRBV10-3 with TRBJ1-4, with TRBD1 matching 7 bases. The specimen sequenced was blood. The CDR3 reads CAISPTGNEKLFF. CDR3 nucleotides: TGTGCCATCAGTCCGACAGGGAATGAAAAACTGTTTTTT.